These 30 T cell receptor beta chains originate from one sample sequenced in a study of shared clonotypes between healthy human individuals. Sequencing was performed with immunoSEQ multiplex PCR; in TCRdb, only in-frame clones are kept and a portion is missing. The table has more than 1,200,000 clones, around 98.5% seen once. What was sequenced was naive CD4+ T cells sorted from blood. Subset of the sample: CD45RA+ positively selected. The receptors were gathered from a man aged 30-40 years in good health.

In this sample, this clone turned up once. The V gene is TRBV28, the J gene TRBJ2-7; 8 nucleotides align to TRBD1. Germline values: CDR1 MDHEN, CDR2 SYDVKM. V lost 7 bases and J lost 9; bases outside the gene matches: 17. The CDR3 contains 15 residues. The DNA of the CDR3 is TGTGCCAGCAAAACCCCCGGGACAGGAGTCTCCGCGCAGTACTTC. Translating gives CASKTPGTGVSAQYF.

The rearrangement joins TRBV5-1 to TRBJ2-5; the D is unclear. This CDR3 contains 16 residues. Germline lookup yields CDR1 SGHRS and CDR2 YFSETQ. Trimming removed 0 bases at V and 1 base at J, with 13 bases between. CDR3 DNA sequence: TGCGCCAGCAGCTTGGACGGCACTCGATCCCAAGAGACCCAGTACTTC. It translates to CASSLDGTRSQETQYF.

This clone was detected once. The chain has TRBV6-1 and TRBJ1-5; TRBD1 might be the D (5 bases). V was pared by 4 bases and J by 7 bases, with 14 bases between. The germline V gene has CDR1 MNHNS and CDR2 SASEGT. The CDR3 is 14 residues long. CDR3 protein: CASSVAGYDQPQHF. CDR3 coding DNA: TGTGCCAGCAGTGTGGCAGGGTACGACCAGCCCCAGCATTTT.

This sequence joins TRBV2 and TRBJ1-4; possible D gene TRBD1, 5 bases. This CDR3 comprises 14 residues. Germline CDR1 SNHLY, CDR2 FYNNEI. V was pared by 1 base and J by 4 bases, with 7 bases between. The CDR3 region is CASSEGQFNEKLFF. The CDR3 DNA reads TGTGCCAGCAGTGAAGGACAGTTTAATGAAAAACTGTTTTTT.

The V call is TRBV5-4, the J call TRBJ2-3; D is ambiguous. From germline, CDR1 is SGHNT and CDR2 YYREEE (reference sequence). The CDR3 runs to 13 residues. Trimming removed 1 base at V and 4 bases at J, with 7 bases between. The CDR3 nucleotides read TGTGCCAGCAGCTTGCCATCCCCAGATACGCAGTATTTT. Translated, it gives CASSLPSPDTQYF.

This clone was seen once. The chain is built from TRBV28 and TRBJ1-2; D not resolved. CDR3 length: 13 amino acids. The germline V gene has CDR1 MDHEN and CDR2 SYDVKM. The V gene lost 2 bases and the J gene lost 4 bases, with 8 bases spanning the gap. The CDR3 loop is CASSLQDPYGYTF. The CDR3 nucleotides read TGTGCCAGCAGTTTACAGGACCCCTATGGCTACACCTTC.

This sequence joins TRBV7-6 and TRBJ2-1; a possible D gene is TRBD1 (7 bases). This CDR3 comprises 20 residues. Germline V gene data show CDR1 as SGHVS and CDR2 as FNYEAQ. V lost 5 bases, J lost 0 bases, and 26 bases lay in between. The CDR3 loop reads CASSQYRGRGREASYNEQFF. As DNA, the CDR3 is TGTGCCAGCAGCCAATACAGGGGCCGAGGGCGGGAAGCCTCCTACAATGAGCAGTTCTTC.

CDR3 nucleotide sequence: TGTGCCAGCTCACCGCAGCGGGTTAGCTCCTACAATGAGCAGTTCTTC. Amino acids: CASSPQRVSSYNEQFF. The chain is built from TRBV18 and TRBJ2-1; TRBD2 might be the D (6 bases). CDR1 KGHSH and CDR2 LQKENI come from the germline V gene. CDR3 length: 16 residues. Trimming took off 3 bases at V and 0 bases at J, with 12 bases between the two ends.

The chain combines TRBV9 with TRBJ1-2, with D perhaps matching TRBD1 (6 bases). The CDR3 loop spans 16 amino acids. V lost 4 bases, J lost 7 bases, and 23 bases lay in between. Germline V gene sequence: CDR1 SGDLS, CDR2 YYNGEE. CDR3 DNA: TGTGCCAGCAGCAAGCTGTTGGGGGCTAGGTCCCGTGGCTACACCTTC. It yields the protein CASSKLLGARSRGYTF.

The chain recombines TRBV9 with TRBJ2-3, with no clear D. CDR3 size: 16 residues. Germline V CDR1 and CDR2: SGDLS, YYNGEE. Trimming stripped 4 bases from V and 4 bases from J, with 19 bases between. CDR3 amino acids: CASSSPTSSIADTQYF. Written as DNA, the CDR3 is TGTGCCAGCAGCTCCCCCACGTCTAGTATCGCAGATACGCAGTATTTT. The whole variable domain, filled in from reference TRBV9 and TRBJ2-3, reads DSGVTQTPKHLITATGQRVTLRCSPRSGDLSVYWYQQSLDQGLQFLIQYYNGEERAKGNILERFSAQQFPDLHSELNLSSLELGDSALYFCASSSPTSSIADTQYFGPGTRLTVL.

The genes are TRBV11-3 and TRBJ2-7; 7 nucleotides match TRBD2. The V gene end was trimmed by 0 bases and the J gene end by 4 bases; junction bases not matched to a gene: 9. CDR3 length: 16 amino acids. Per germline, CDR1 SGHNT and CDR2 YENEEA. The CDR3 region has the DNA TGTGCCAGCAGCTTAGATGATGGACTAGGCAAATACGAGCAGTACTTC. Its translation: CASSLDDGLGKYEQYF.

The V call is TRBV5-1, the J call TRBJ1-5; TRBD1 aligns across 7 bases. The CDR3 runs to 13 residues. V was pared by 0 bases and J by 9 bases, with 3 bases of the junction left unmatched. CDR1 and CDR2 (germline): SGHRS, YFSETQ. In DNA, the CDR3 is TGCGCCAGCAGCTTGGCGACAGGGTCGCCCCAGCATTTT. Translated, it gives CASSLATGSPQHF.

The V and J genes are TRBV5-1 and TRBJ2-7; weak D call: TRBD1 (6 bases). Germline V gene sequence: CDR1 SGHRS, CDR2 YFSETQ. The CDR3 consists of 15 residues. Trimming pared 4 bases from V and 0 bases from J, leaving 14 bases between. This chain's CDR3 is CASSADSYLSYEQYF. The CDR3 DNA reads TGCGCCAGCAGCGCGGACAGCTATCTCTCCTACGAGCAGTACTTC.

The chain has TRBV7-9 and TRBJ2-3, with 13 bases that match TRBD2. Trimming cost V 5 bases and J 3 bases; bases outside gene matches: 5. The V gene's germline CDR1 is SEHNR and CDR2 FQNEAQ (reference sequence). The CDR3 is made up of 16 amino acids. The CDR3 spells CASSPLAGGHTDTQYF. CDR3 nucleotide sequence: TGTGCCAGCAGCCCACTAGCGGGAGGGCATACAGATACGCAGTATTTT.

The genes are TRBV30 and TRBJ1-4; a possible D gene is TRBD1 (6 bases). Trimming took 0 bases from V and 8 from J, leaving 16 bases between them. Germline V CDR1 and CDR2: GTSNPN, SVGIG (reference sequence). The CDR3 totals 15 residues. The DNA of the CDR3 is TGTGCCTGGAGTGTAAAGTACAGGGTGGTGGAAAAACTGTTTTTT. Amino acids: CAWSVKYRVVEKLFF.

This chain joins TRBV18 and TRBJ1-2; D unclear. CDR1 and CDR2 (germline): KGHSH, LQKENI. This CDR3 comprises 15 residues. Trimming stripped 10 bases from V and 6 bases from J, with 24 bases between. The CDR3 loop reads CATAPMGLLLNGYTF. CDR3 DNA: TGTGCCACCGCGCCCATGGGCCTCCTCCTAAATGGCTACACCTTC.

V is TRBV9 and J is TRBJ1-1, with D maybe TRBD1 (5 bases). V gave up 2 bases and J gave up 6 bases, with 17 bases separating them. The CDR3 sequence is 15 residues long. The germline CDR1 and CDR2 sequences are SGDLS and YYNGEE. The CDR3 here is CASSVGSGMEAEAFF. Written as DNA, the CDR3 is TGTGCCAGCAGCGTGGGGTCAGGGATGGAAGCTGAAGCTTTCTTT.

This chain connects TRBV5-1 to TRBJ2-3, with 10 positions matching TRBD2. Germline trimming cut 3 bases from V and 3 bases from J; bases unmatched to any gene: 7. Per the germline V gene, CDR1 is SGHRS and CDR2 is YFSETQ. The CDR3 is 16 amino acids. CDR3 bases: TGCGCCAGCAGCTACCCTAGCGGGAGCACTACAGATACGCAGTATTTT. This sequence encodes CASSYPSGSTTDTQYF.

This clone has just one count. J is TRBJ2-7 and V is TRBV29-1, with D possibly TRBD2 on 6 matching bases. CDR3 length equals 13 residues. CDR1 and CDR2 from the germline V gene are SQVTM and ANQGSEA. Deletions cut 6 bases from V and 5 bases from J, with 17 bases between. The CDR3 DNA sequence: TGCAGCGTCAACGGAAGGGACTTCAACGAGCAGTACTTC. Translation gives CSVNGRDFNEQYF.

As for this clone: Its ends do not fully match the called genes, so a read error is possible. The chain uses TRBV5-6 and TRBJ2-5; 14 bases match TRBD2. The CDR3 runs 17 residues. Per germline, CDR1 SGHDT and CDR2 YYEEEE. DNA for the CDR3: TGTTCCAGCAGCCCATCGACTAGCGGGAGGGCCTTAGAGACCCAGTACTTC. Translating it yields CSSSPSTSGRALETQYF.

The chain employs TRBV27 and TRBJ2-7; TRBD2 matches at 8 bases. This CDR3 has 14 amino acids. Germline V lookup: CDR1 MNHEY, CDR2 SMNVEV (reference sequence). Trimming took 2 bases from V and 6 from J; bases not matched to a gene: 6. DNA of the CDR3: TGTGCCAGCAGTTTACGGACTAGCCCAGTCGAGCAGTACTTC. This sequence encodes CASSLRTSPVEQYF.

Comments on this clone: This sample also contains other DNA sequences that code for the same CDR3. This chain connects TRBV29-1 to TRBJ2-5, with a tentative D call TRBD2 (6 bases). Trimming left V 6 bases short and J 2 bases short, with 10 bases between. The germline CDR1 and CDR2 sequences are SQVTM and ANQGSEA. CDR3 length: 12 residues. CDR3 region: CSVRRGQETQYF. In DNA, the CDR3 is TGCAGCGTCCGACGGGGGCAAGAGACCCAGTACTTC. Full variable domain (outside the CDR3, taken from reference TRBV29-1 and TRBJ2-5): SAVISQKPSRDICQRGTSLTIQCQVDSQVTMMFWYRQQPGQSLTLIATANQGSEATYESGFVIDKFPISRPNLTFSTLTVSNMSPEDSSIYLCSVRRGQETQYFGPGTRLLVL.

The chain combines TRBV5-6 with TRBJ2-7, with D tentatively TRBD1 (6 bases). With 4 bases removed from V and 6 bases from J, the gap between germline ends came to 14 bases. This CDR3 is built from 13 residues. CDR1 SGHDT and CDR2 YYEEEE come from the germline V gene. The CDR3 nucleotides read TGTGCCAGCAGCCTACAGGGTACTGGCGAGCAGTACTTC. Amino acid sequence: CASSLQGTGEQYF.

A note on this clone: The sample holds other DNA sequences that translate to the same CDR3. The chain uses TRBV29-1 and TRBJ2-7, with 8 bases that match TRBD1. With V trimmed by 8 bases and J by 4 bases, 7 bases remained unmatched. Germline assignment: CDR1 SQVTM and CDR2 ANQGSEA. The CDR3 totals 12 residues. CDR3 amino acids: CSTRQGPYEQYF. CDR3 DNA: TGCAGCACCAGACAGGGGCCTTACGAGCAGTACTTC.

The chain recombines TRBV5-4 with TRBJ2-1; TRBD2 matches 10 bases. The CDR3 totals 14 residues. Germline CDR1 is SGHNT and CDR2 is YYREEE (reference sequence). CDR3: CAITKREGRDEQFF. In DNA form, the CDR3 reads TGTGCTATTACCAAGCGGGAGGGCCGGGATGAGCAGTTCTTC.

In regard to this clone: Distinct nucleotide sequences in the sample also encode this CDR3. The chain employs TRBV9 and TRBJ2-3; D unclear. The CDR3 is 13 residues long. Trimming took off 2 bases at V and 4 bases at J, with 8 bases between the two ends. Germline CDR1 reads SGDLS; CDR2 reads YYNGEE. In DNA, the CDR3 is TGTGCCAGCAGCGTCTCGGTGGCAGATACGCAGTATTTT. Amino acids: CASSVSVADTQYF.

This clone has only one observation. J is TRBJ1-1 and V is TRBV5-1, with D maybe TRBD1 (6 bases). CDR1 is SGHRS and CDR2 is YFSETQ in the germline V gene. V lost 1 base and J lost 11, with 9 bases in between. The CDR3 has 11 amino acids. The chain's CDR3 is CASSLTGIAFF. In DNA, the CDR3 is TGCGCCAGCAGCTTGACAGGGATCGCTTTCTTT.

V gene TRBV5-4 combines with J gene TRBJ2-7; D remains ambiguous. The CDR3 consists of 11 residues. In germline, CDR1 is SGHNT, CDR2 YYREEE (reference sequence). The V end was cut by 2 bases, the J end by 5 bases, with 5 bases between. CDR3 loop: CASSFKDEQYF. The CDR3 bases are TGTGCCAGCAGCTTTAAGGACGAGCAGTACTTC.

This chain's CDR3 is CAWSPGDRNTEAFF. For the CDR3, the DNA is TGTGCCTGGAGCCCGGGGGACAGAAACACTGAAGCTTTCTTT. This chain connects TRBV30 to TRBJ1-1, with TRBD1 matching over 7 bases. CDR1 GTSNPN and CDR2 SVGIG come from the germline V gene (reference sequence). J lost 2 bases, V lost 3 bases, and 6 bases had no gene match. The CDR3 has 14 residues. The full variable domain, its missing parts supplied by reference TRBV30 and TRBJ1-1, is SQTIHQWPATLVQPVGSPLSLECTVEGTSNPNLYWYRQAAGRGLQLLFYSVGIGQISSEVPQNLSASRPQDRQFILSSKKLLLSDSGFYLCAWSPGDRNTEAFFGQGTRLTVV.

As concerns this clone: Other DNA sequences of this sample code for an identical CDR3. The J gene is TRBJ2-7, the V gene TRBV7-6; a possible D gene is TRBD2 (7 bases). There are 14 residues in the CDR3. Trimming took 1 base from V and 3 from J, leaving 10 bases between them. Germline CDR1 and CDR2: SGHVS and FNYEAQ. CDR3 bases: TGTGCCAGCAGCTTAGTGGGAGGGGGCTACGAGCAGTACTTC. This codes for CASSLVGGGYEQYF.